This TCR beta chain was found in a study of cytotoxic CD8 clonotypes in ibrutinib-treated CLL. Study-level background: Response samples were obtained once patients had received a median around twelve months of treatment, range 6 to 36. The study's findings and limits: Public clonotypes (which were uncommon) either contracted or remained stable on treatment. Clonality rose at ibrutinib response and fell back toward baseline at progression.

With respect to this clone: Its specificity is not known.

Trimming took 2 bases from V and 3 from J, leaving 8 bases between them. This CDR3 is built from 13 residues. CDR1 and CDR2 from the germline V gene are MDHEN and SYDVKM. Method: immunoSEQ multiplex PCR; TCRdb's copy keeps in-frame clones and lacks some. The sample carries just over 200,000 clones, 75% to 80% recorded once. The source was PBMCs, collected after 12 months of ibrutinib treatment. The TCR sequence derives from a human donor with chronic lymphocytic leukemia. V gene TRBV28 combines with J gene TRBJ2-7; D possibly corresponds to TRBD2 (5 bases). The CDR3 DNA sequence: TGTGCCAGCAGTTTAACCGGGGTCTACGAGCAGTACTTC. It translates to CASSLTGVYEQYF.